The subject of this entry is one T cell receptor (beta chain). Its specificity is unknown. Here immunoSEQ multiplex PCR was the method, and the copy in TCRdb shows in-frame clones only, minus some. The sample lists about 130,000 clones, roughly 88% occurring once. The data stem from a study of T cell responses to AZD1222 COVID-19 vaccine. Study observations and caveats: As reported, nearly half of all spike-specific TCRs target variant regions that are unmutated. Regions 160-218 and 743-854 held dominance among vaccine-associated CD4 TCRs, which spanned spike. The study sampled repertoires only after the peak T cell response.

V was cut by 4 bases and J by 10 bases, with 14 bases left in between. The CDR3 is made up of 13 amino acids. Per the germline V gene, CDR1 is KGHSH and CDR2 is LQKENI. This chain connects TRBV18 to TRBJ1-5; D gene unclear. Here the sequenced sample was peripheral blood, taken on day 0 of AZD1222 vaccination. This clonotype was sampled from an adult in good health. The CDR3 sequence is CASSLSPVNPQHF. The CDR3, as DNA: TGTGCCAGCTCACTATCTCCGGTCAATCCCCAGCATTTT.